Shown below are 24 T cell receptor beta chains from a single sample sequenced in a study of shared clonotypes between healthy human individuals. TCRdb's copy holds only in-frame clones and misses some; the assay was immunoSEQ multiplex PCR. The sample includes approximately 500,000 clones, 79% of them seen just once. The sequenced material came from PBMCs. These receptors all come from a woman aged 40 to 49 in good health. Some clones in this sample may be carry-over from other donors' samples.

This sequence joins TRBV9 and TRBJ2-1; 9 bases are shared with TRBD2. This CDR3 is 16 amino acids long. Germline trimming cut 1 base from V and 1 base from J; bases unmatched to any gene: 3. The germline V gene encodes CDR1 SGDLS and CDR2 YYNGEE. In DNA form, the CDR3 reads TGTGCCAGCAGCGTAATAGCGGGAGAATCCTACAATGAGCAGTTCTTC. Protein: CASSVIAGESYNEQFF. Using reference TRBV9 and TRBJ2-1 for the parts outside the CDR3, the full variable domain is DSGVTQTPKHLITATGQRVTLRCSPRSGDLSVYWYQQSLDQGLQFLIQYYNGEERAKGNILERFSAQQFPDLHSELNLSSLELGDSALYFCASSVIAGESYNEQFFGPGTRLTVL.

This chain links TRBV15 with TRBJ1-1, with 7 positions matching TRBD1. The CDR3 has 15 amino acids. The V gene's germline CDR1 is LNHNV and CDR2 YYDKDF (reference sequence). V shed 5 bases, J shed 0 bases, and the junction held 6 bases outside the gene matches. The CDR3 region is CATSGRQGLNTEAFF. The CDR3 nucleotides read TGTGCCACCAGCGGGCGACAGGGACTGAACACTGAAGCTTTCTTT.

The gene calls are TRBV28 and TRBJ1-6; D gene unclear. Trimming left V 6 bases short and J 9 bases short, with 9 bases between. Germline values: CDR1 MDHEN, CDR2 SYDVKM. The CDR3 spans 12 residues. The CDR3 DNA sequence: TGTGCCAGCAGCCCTCACGGTTCACCCCTCCACTTT. Amino acid sequence: CASSPHGSPLHF. The variable domain in full, with the rest retrieved from reference TRBV28 and TRBJ1-6, is DVKVTQSSRYLVKRTGEKVFLECVQDMDHENMFWYRQDPGLGLRLIYFSYDVKMKEKGDIPEGYSVSREKKERFSLILESASTNQTSMYLCASSPHGSPLHFGNGTRLTVT.

CDR3 amino acids: CASSLWDNEKLFF. The CDR3, as DNA: TGTGCCAGCAGTTTATGGGATAATGAAAAACTGTTTTTT. The V gene is TRBV28, the J gene TRBJ1-4; D unresolved. CDR1 is MDHEN and CDR2 is SYDVKM in the germline V gene. Trimming shortened V by 0 bases and J by 4 bases, and 3 bases separated the two germline ends. The CDR3 totals 13 residues. Based on the CDR3 plus reference TRBV28 and TRBJ1-4, the full variable domain is DVKVTQSSRYLVKRTGEKVFLECVQDMDHENMFWYRQDPGLGLRLIYFSYDVKMKEKGDIPEGYSVSREKKERFSLILESASTNQTSMYLCASSLWDNEKLFFGSGTQLSVL.

This clone turned up a few times. The chain uses TRBV7-8 and TRBJ2-5, with a possible D match to TRBD2 (6 bases). Germline lookup yields CDR1 SGHVS and CDR2 FQNEAQ. Trimming pared 5 bases from V and 5 bases from J, leaving 24 bases between. This CDR3 spans 17 amino acids. CDR3 region: CASSLLFWRERQETQYF. CDR3 coding DNA: TGTGCCAGCAGCCTCCTCTTTTGGAGGGAGCGGCAGGAGACCCAGTACTTC.

This clone was detected many times. The chain couples TRBV7-3 to TRBJ2-2; D unclear. Germline V gene sequence: CDR1 SGHTA, CDR2 FQGTGA. The CDR3 spans 13 residues. Between the trimmed V and J ends, which lost 3 bases and 3 bases, there was a span of 5 bases. CDR3 sequence (DNA): TGTGCCAGCAGCTTTACCCACACCGGGGAGCTGTTTTTT. The encoded protein is CASSFTHTGELFF.

The chain employs TRBV5-1 and TRBJ2-1; no reliable D call. Trimming removed 0 bases from V and 9 bases from J, with 10 bases in between. CDR1 SGHRS and CDR2 YFSETQ come from the germline V gene. The CDR3 length is 13 residues. CDR3: CASSLALASEQFF. For the CDR3, the DNA is TGCGCCAGCAGCTTGGCTTTAGCTAGTGAGCAGTTCTTC.

The chain uses TRBV9 and TRBJ2-5, with a tentative D call TRBD2 (6 bases). This CDR3 is 15 amino acids long. Trimming took 4 bases from V and 3 from J, leaving 16 bases between them. Germline lookup yields CDR1 SGDLS and CDR2 YYNGEE. The CDR3 DNA reads as TGTGCCAGCAGCCCTACTAGCAGGGAGAAAGAGACCCAGTACTTC. This translates into CASSPTSREKETQYF.

J is TRBJ2-6 and V is TRBV19; D uncertain. The CDR3 runs to 18 residues. The ends were cut back, 2 bases at V and 1 base at J, with 15 bases in the middle. Germline assignment: CDR1 LNHDA and CDR2 SQIVND (reference sequence). CDR3 residues: CASSILGSPRSGANVLTF. CDR3 in DNA: TGTGCCAGTAGTATATTAGGCAGCCCGCGGTCTGGGGCCAACGTCCTGACTTTC.

The J gene is TRBJ2-7, the V gene TRBV4-2; 8 bases agree with TRBD2. This CDR3 is built from 17 residues. Germline V lookup: CDR1 LGHNA, CDR2 YNFKEQ. V dropped 1 base and J dropped 1; count of bases not matched to a gene: 9. CDR3: CASSQGDSGGISYEQYF. The CDR3 region has the DNA TGTGCCAGCAGCCAAGGTGACTCGGGGGGGATTTCCTACGAGCAGTACTTC.

The gene calls are TRBV2 and TRBJ2-3; the match to TRBD2 covers 16 bases. The CDR3 runs to 20 residues. Per the germline V gene, CDR1 is SNHLY and CDR2 is FYNNEI. V was pared by 6 bases and J by 4 bases, with 16 bases of the junction left unmatched. The DNA of the CDR3 is TGTGCCAGCAGCGTGACCCGGGACAGGGGACTAGCGGGAGGGCCAGATACGCAGTATTTT. This sequence encodes CASSVTRDRGLAGGPDTQYF.

V and J are TRBV5-1 and TRBJ2-1; D remains unclear. This CDR3 has 13 residues. Germline V CDR1 and CDR2: SGHRS, YFSETQ. Trimming took 2 bases from V and 5 from J, leaving 8 bases between them. CDR3 in amino acids: CASSFTRNNEQFF. Written as DNA, the CDR3 is TGCGCCAGCAGCTTTACCAGGAACAATGAGCAGTTCTTC.

The J gene is TRBJ2-7, the V gene TRBV25-1, with no clear D. Trimming took off 1 base at V and 2 bases at J, with 9 bases between the two ends. CDR1 and CDR2 from the germline V gene are MGHDK and SYGVNS. The CDR3 contains 14 residues. This CDR3 reads CASSELDKTYEQYF. In DNA, the CDR3 is TGTGCCAGCAGTGAATTAGACAAGACCTACGAGCAGTACTTC.

The rearrangement joins TRBV20-1 to TRBJ2-7; D tentatively fits TRBD1 or TRBD2 (5 bases each). The CDR3 length is 10 residues. CDR1 DFQATT and CDR2 SNEGSKA come from the germline V gene (reference sequence). The V and J ends lost 5 bases and 6 bases respectively, with 8 bases between them. CDR3 nucleotides: TGCAGTGCTCTGGGGACCGAGCAGTACTTC. Its translation: CSALGTEQYF.

The chain uses TRBV19 and TRBJ1-5; D is unresolved. This CDR3 has 15 residues. Germline V lookup: CDR1 LNHDA, CDR2 SQIVND (reference sequence). V shed 6 bases and J shed 0 bases, with 12 bases lying between them. This CDR3 reads CASRVVQDSNQPQHF. CDR3 sequence (DNA): TGTGCCAGTAGAGTGGTCCAGGATAGCAATCAGCCCCAGCATTTT. The full variable domain, with the rest looked up from reference TRBV19 and TRBJ1-5, is DGGITQSPKYLFRKEGQNVTLSCEQNLNHDAMYWYRQDPGQGLRLIYYSQIVNDFQKGDIAEGYSVSREKKESFPLTVTSAQKNPTAFYLCASRVVQDSNQPQHFGDGTRLSIL.

This chain joins TRBV5-1 and TRBJ2-3, with unresolved D. CDR1 and CDR2 from the germline V gene are SGHRS and YFSETQ. CDR3 length: 15 residues. Trimming took off 3 bases at V and 0 bases at J, with 11 bases between the two ends. In nucleotides, the CDR3 is TGCGCCAGCAGCTATGCGGAGTCTAGCACAGATACGCAGTATTTT. Translation gives CASSYAESSTDTQYF.

The chain links TRBV30 to TRBJ2-1; 7 bases map to TRBD1. From germline, CDR1 is GTSNPN and CDR2 SVGIG (reference sequence). Trimming removed 5 bases from V and 7 bases from J; junction bases left unmatched: 2. This CDR3 has 11 amino acids. The CDR3 coding sequence is TGTGCCTGGCAACAGGGGAATGAGCAGTTCTTC. This sequence encodes CAWQQGNEQFF.

J is TRBJ2-2 and V is TRBV2, with D perhaps TRBD2 (5 bases). The V gene's germline CDR1 is SNHLY and CDR2 FYNNEI. The CDR3 consists of 13 residues. With 4 bases removed from V and 7 bases from J, the gap between germline ends came to 10 bases. The DNA for the CDR3 is TGTGCCAGCAGTGGTCGGGGTGGCGGGGAGCTGTTTTTT. It codes for CASSGRGGGELFF.

This chain links TRBV30 with TRBJ1-1; D unresolved. The CDR3 is 15 residues long. V lost 3 bases, J lost 11 bases, and 25 bases lay in between. The germline gives CDR1 GTSNPN, CDR2 SVGIG (reference sequence). This chain's CDR3 is CAWSPPGSPTLNAFF. The CDR3 DNA follows: TGTGCCTGGAGCCCGCCGGGGAGTCCAACACTGAATGCTTTCTTT. Drawing the rest from reference TRBV30 and TRBJ1-1, the complete variable domain is SQTIHQWPATLVQPVGSPLSLECTVEGTSNPNLYWYRQAAGRGLQLLFYSVGIGQISSEVPQNLSASRPQDRQFILSSKKLLLSDSGFYLCAWSPPGSPTLNAFFGQGTRLTVV.

The chain has TRBV5-1 and TRBJ1-1, with a possible D match to TRBD1 (5 bases). This CDR3 contains 15 residues. V was pared by 4 bases and J by 1 base, with 14 bases between. Germline lookup yields CDR1 SGHRS and CDR2 YFSETQ. CDR3: CASSLIGGRNTEAFF. The CDR3 DNA is TGCGCCAGCAGCCTAATCGGGGGAAGGAACACTGAAGCTTTCTTT.

This chain connects TRBV28 to TRBJ1-2; the match to TRBD1 covers 8 bases. Trimming cost V 6 bases and J 4 bases; bases outside gene matches: 10. CDR3 length: 15 residues. Germline V CDR1 and CDR2: MDHEN, SYDVKM. The CDR3 sequence is CASRGGRGRSYGYTF. The CDR3 coding sequence is TGTGCCAGCAGGGGGGGCAGGGGGCGCAGCTATGGCTACACCTTC.

The chain couples TRBV7-2 to TRBJ2-2, with D tentatively TRBD1 or TRBD2 (5 bases each). The germline V gene encodes CDR1 SGHTA and CDR2 FQGNSA. The CDR3 is made up of 15 amino acids. V shed 6 bases and J shed 0 bases, with 11 bases lying between them. The chain's CDR3 is CASRWGPSNTGELFF. DNA for the CDR3: TGTGCCAGCAGATGGGGACCCTCGAACACCGGGGAGCTGTTTTTT.

A word on this clone: Mismatch with germline at one junction end may stem from a read error. V is TRBV15 and J is TRBJ2-7; D assignment may be TRBD1 or TRBD2 (5 bases each). Germline V gene sequence: CDR1 LNHNV, CDR2 YYDKDF (reference sequence). This CDR3 is 11 amino acids long. The CDR3 protein is CATRTGTVMRF. The CDR3 nucleotides read TGTGCCACCAGGACCGGGACGGTGATGAGATTC.

This clone was found once. This chain joins TRBV5-4 and TRBJ1-6; D ambiguous. The CDR3 has 16 residues. V was clipped by 0 bases and J by 5 bases, with 12 bases between them. Germline V gene data show CDR1 as SGHNT and CDR2 as YYREEE (reference sequence). CDR3 DNA sequence: TGTGCCAGCAGCTTGGAGTGGATCGGCCATAATTCACCCCTCCACTTT. This codes for CASSLEWIGHNSPLHF.